Listed below are T cell receptor beta chains from one sample, sequenced in a study of shared clonotypes between healthy human individuals. Data came from immunoSEQ multiplex PCR; TCRdb stores just in-frame clones and leaves some out. The table has 2 million to 2.5 million clones, approximately 94% seen once. Sequencing input: naive CD8+ T cells from PBMCs. These receptors all come from a man between 18 and 29 years old in good health. Some clones in this sample may be carry-over from other donors' samples. The CDR3 runs from the conserved cysteine through the conserved F or W. The D gene is left open where the match is weak.

D | J | V | CDR3 | DNA
TRBD2 | TRBJ2-7 | TRBV4-1 | CASSRLAGESYEQYF | TGCGCCAGCAGCCGACTAGCGGGAGAATCTTACGAGCAGTACTTC
TRBD2 | TRBJ2-5 | TRBV29-1 | CSVAGTSGRGETQYF | TGCAGCGTAGCCGGGACTAGCGGGAGGGGGGAGACCCAGTACTTC
- | TRBJ2-7 | TRBV9 | CASSATGSRVYEQYF | TGTGCCAGCAGCGCTACAGGGTCTAGGGTCTACGAGCAGTACTTC
- | TRBJ1-4 | TRBV4-1 | CASSQGAGATNEKLFF | TGCGCCAGCAGCCAAGGGGCGGGGGCAACTAATGAAAAACTGTTTTTT
- | TRBJ2-1 | TRBV4-1 | CATSEGIEQFF | TGCGCGACCTCTGAGGGGATCGAGCAGTTCTTC
TRBD2 | TRBJ2-1 | TRBV7-7 | CASSPASGNEQFF | TGTGCCAGCAGCCCCGCTAGCGGGAATGAGCAGTTCTTC
- | TRBJ2-1 | TRBV7-9 | CASSLVGGNNEQFF | TGTGCCAGCAGCTTAGTTGGGGGTAACAATGAGCAGTTCTTC
TRBD1 | TRBJ1-4 | TRBV30 | CAWSARGQVGEKLFF | TGTGCCTGGAGCGCTAGGGGGCAGGTAGGTGAAAAACTGTTTTTT
- | TRBJ2-7 | TRBV5-1 | CASHWTPSSYEQYF | TGCGCCAGTCACTGGACGCCTAGCTCCTACGAGCAGTACTTC
- | TRBJ1-4 | TRBV11-2 | CASSLYRAGDGKLFF | TGTGCCAGCAGCTTGTATAGGGCAGGGGACGGAAAACTGTTTTTT